This TCR beta chain was profiled in a study of regulatory T cells in long-lasting Graves disease. At least ten counts were recorded for this clonotype. Construction of the TCR beta libraries employed iRepertoire HTBI primers in conjunction with Arm-PCR of CDR3 regions. TCRdb recomputed calls from the multiplex PCR reads with MiXCR, one row per CDR3 protein. The profile shows approximately 400,000 distinct CDR3 sequences, approximately 12% of them singletons. This CDR3 comprises 13 residues. V was pared by 0 bases and J by 8 bases, with 7 bases between. Germline assignment: CDR1 LNHNV and CDR2 YYDKDF (reference sequence). Time point denoted: newly diagnosed GD, antithyroid drugs for less than 3 months. The TCR library was prepared using RNA isolated from PBMCs. The same sample was also used in a study of T cells in Graves' hyperthyroidism and ophthalmopathy. That report adds: Aged 18 to 65, the patients had hyperthyroidism that was newly diagnosed and had lasted under 2 months. HTBI primers were employed in a first-round RT-PCR of the TCR CDR3.

The rearrangement links TRBV15 to TRBJ1-4; no clear D gene. The clonotype was recovered from a woman under 30 with Graves disease. This specimen consisted of peripheral blood mononuclear cells (PBMCs), obtained at new diagnosis, from a patient treated with antithyroid drugs. The CDR3 here is CATSREASEKLFF. The CDR3 DNA follows: TGTGCCACCAGCAGAGAGGCCTCAGAAAAACTGTTTTTT.